Presented here are 4 T cell receptor beta chains from one specimen sequenced in a study of CD8+ T cells in alopecia areata. RNA extraction was followed by reverse transcription into cDNA, which acted as the sequencing template. Measured with immunoSEQ multiplex PCR; TCRdb has only the in-frame clones, and not every one. The table shows about 180,000 clones, with approximately 55% occurring only once. The treatment was: oral pan-JAK inhibitor, 5-10 mg twice daily. The sample was CD8+ T cells sorted from blood, taken at week 24, from a patient treated with tofacitinib. These receptors came from a human donor with alopecia areata.

This clone has more than one count but fewer than ten. The chain combines TRBV27 with TRBJ1-1; 7 positions agree with TRBD1. Trimming removed 5 bases from V and 8 bases from J; junction bases left unmatched: 2. This CDR3 has 11 amino acids. Germline V gene lookup returns CDR1 MNHEY and CDR2 SMNVEV (reference sequence). CDR3 DNA sequence: TGTGCCAGCAGTGACAGGGTCGAAGCTTTCTTT. As protein: CASSDRVEAFF.

This clone occurred a few times. V and J are TRBV30 and TRBJ1-2, with a tentative D call TRBD1 (6 bases). This CDR3 spans 13 amino acids. Germline V lookup: CDR1 GTSNPN, CDR2 SVGIG (reference sequence). V lost 2 bases and J 6 bases, leaving 13 bases between the germline ends. The CDR3 here is CAWSTDRINGYTF. The CDR3, as DNA: TGTGCCTGGAGTACTGACAGGATTAATGGCTACACCTTC.

This rearrangement joins TRBV2 to TRBJ1-1, with D maybe TRBD1 (6 bases). Germline CDR1 and CDR2: SNHLY and FYNNEI. This CDR3 comprises 15 residues. V dropped 5 bases and J dropped 4 bases, with 17 bases sitting between them. The CDR3 sequence: CASSRQDTLITEAFF. The CDR3 DNA reads TGTGCCAGCAGTCGACAGGACACCCTGATCACTGAAGCTTTCTTT.

This clone occurred a few times. V is TRBV29-1 and J is TRBJ2-5; 7 bases are a match to TRBD2. This CDR3 is built from 13 residues. Germline loops: CDR1 SQVTM, CDR2 ANQGSEA. Trimming removed 2 bases from V and 5 bases from J; junction bases left unmatched: 5. The CDR3 is CSVEWTGRETQYF. CDR3 DNA sequence: TGCAGCGTTGAATGGACCGGGAGGGAGACCCAGTACTTC. The variable domain in full, completed from reference TRBV29-1 and TRBJ2-5, reads SAVISQKPSRDICQRGTSLTIQCQVDSQVTMMFWYRQQPGQSLTLIATANQGSEATYESGFVIDKFPISRPNLTFSTLTVSNMSPEDSSIYLCSVEWTGRETQYFGPGTRLLVL.